This record covers a single TCR beta chain. The antigen remains undetermined. Other DNA sequences of this sample code for an identical CDR3. The data stem from a study of cytomegalovirus exposure and HLA in healthy donors. General study points: With high specificity and sensitivity, the classifier reportedly diagnosed cytomegalovirus status.

V was shortened by 4 bases and J by 0 bases, with 4 bases between the two germline ends. Looked up from germline, CDR1 is SGHTA and CDR2 is FQGNSA. The length of the CDR3 is 12 residues. PCR amplification relied on 60 Vbeta primers (plus 13 Jbeta primers). Assay used: immunoSEQ multiplex PCR; TCRdb lists only in-frame clones, some missing. This table holds 93,000 or so clones, 60% to 85% found once. The source is a man between 45 and 60 years old in good health and CMV-seropositive. Specimen: PBMCs. This chain uses TRBV7-2 with TRBJ2-7, with no clear D. The CDR3 spells CASSSSSYEQYF. CDR3 bases: TGTGCCAGCAGCTCCAGCTCCTACGAGCAGTACTTC.